These 23 T cell receptor beta chains were all obtained from the same sample, sequenced in a study of T cell repertoires in cytomegalovirus infection. TCRdb fed the reads into MiXCR, producing one record per CDR3 protein. The table shows about 500,000 distinct CDR3 sequences, with 33% occurring only once. These receptors' antigens are unknown. Sequenced here: cultured PBMCs, sampled from culture after CMV antigen stimulation. Receptor source: a human donor in good health (CMV status not recorded). Some clones in this sample may be carry-over from other donors' samples.

This clonotype was recorded a few times. The J gene is TRBJ1-1, the V gene TRBV12-3 or TRBV12-4; D unresolved. CDR3 length equals 13 residues. V lost 8 bases, J lost 4 bases, and 14 bases lay in between. The CDR3 DNA is TGTGCCAGCCTTTATATGGGCGGCACTGAAGCTTTCTTT. It translates to CASLYMGGTEAFF.

This clonotype was observed at least ten times. The chain uses TRBV7-8 and TRBJ2-2; 7 bases match TRBD1. The CDR3 contains 16 residues. Germline V CDR1 and CDR2: SGHVS, FQNEAQ. The J segment lost 0 bases and the V segment lost 5 bases, leaving 6 bases of the junction unmatched. CDR3 DNA sequence: TGTGCCAGCAGCCCTCGACAGGGAGCGAACACCGGGGAGCTGTTTTTT. Translation gives CASSPRQGANTGELFF.

The chain combines TRBV29-1 with TRBJ2-3, with D unclear. Trimming removed 7 bases from V and 6 bases from J, with 17 bases in between. CDR3 length: 13 amino acids. Germline CDR1 is SQVTM and CDR2 is ANQGSEA. The CDR3 loop is CSAALVVGDTQYF. The CDR3 coding sequence is TGCAGCGCTGCCCTCGTTGTAGGGGATACGCAGTATTTT.

This clonotype was picked up a small number of times. J is TRBJ1-2 and V is TRBV6-5; D is uncertain. Germline V gene sequence: CDR1 MNHEY, CDR2 SVGAGI. The CDR3 consists of 14 residues. Trimming took 8 bases from V and 2 from J, leaving 15 bases between them. CDR3 coding DNA: TGTGCCAGCGCTGCGGGATCGCCCAACTATGGCTACACCTTC. This codes for CASAAGSPNYGYTF.

V usage is TRBV7-2 and J usage is TRBJ2-2, with no clear D. This CDR3 has 15 amino acids. Germline V gene sequence: CDR1 SGHTA, CDR2 FQGNSA. The V end lost 1 base, the J end lost 2 bases, and 8 bases lay between the germline ends. The CDR3 DNA follows: TGTGCCAGCAGCTTAGGAAGACGAAACACCGGGGAGCTGTTTTTT. It encodes CASSLGRRNTGELFF.

This clonotype was counted many times. The chain combines TRBV12-3 or TRBV12-4 with TRBJ2-2; D is tentatively TRBD1 or TRBD2 (5 bases each). The CDR3 sequence is 15 residues long. The V end lost 6 bases, the J end lost 3 bases, and 14 bases lay between the germline ends. The CDR3 reads CASRGDGTYTGELFF. The CDR3 region has the DNA TGTGCCAGCAGGGGGGACGGCACTTACACCGGGGAGCTGTTTTTT.

The V call is TRBV6-2 or TRBV6-3, the J call TRBJ2-1, with TRBD2 matching over 14 bases. J gave up 9 bases and V 8 bases, and 6 bases lay outside the gene matches. This CDR3 region has 14 residues. Germline V gene sequence: CDR1 MNHEY, CDR2 SVGEGT. In nucleotides, the CDR3 is TGTGCCAGCCGAGGACTAGCGGGAGGCGGTGAGCAGTTCTTC. Translating gives CASRGLAGGGEQFF.

The chain carries TRBV19 and TRBJ2-1; TRBD1 aligns across 7 bases. This CDR3 is built from 15 residues. Germline values: CDR1 LNHDA, CDR2 SQIVND (reference sequence). V lost 9 bases, J lost 0 bases, and 8 bases stayed unmatched. DNA for the CDR3: TGTGCCAGCAGACAGGGTGACAGCTCCTACAATGAGCAGTTCTTC. Amino acid sequence: CASRQGDSSYNEQFF.

The sample holds a few counts of this clonotype. The chain joins TRBV12-3 or TRBV12-4 to TRBJ1-1; D is perhaps TRBD1 (6 bases). The CDR3 length is 15 residues. Trimming pared 10 bases from V and 0 bases from J, leaving 18 bases between. The CDR3 bases are TGTGCCACCTCCGAGGGGGGCTCTCTGAACACTGAAGCTTTCTTT. This codes for CATSEGGSLNTEAFF.

This clonotype was picked up one time. The CDR3 sequence: CASSQGAGVNQPQHF. DNA of the CDR3: TGCGCCAGCAGCCAAGGAGCAGGGGTTAATCAGCCCCAGCATTTT. This chain joins TRBV4-1 and TRBJ1-5, with D tentatively TRBD1 (6 bases). The germline V and J ends were trimmed by 1 base and 4 bases, with 11 bases remaining between them. CDR3 length equals 15 residues. From germline, CDR1 is MGHRA and CDR2 YSYEKL.

This clonotype was picked up a small number of times. Mismatch with germline at one junction end may stem from a read error. The chain is built from TRBV6-1 and TRBJ1-3; D is unresolved. The CDR3 has 14 residues. Germline CDR1 and CDR2: MNHNS and SASEGT. This CDR3 reads CASREVNSGNTIYF. CDR3 coding DNA: TGTGCCAGCAGAGAAGTGAACTCTGGAAACACCATATATTTT.

The chain recombines TRBV7-9 with TRBJ2-5; possibly TRBD1 for D (6 bases). Germline lookup yields CDR1 SEHNR and CDR2 FQNEAQ (reference sequence). V was shortened by 4 bases and J by 5 bases, with 11 bases between the two germline ends. This CDR3 is 13 amino acids long. Written as DNA, the CDR3 is TGTGCCAGCAGCTCAGGACAGTTCGAGACCCAGTACTTC. Amino acid sequence: CASSSGQFETQYF. Drawing the rest from reference TRBV7-9 and TRBJ2-5, the complete variable domain is DTGVSQNPRHKITKRGQNVTFRCDPISEHNRLYWYRQTLGQGPEFLTYFQNEAQLEKSRLLSDRFSAERPKGSFSTLEIQRTEQGDSAMYLCASSSGQFETQYFGPGTRLLVL.

The chain employs TRBV7-9 and TRBJ2-2, with D perhaps TRBD1 (6 bases). Germline V CDR1 and CDR2: SEHNR, FQNEAQ (reference sequence). The V gene lost 5 bases and the J gene lost 1 base, with 8 bases spanning the gap. The CDR3 contains 14 residues. CDR3 sequence reads: CASSRGQNTGELFF. The CDR3 DNA reads as TGTGCCAGCAGCCGGGGACAGAACACCGGGGAGCTGTTTTTT.

This clonotype has just a few counts. The chain combines TRBV12-3 or TRBV12-4 with TRBJ1-2; perhaps TRBD1 as D (5 bases). Trimming left V 6 bases short and J 8 bases short, with 22 bases between. The CDR3 has 15 residues. CDR3 in amino acids: CASSNHGLRVGGYTF. The DNA of the CDR3 is TGTGCCAGCAGCAACCATGGGCTCAGGGTTGGGGGCTACACCTTC.

There are a few counts of this clonotype. The chain combines TRBV29-1 with TRBJ2-1, with a tentative D call TRBD2 (5 bases). The germline V gene has CDR1 SQVTM and CDR2 ANQGSEA. Trimming took 5 bases from V and 3 from J, leaving 11 bases between them. The CDR3 extends over 13 amino acids. This CDR3 is CSVLPGFYNEQFF. The CDR3 DNA reads TGCAGCGTTCTCCCGGGATTCTACAATGAGCAGTTCTTC.

The chain couples TRBV6-5 to TRBJ2-3, with TRBD2 as a possible D gene (6 bases). Germline CDR1 reads MNHEY; CDR2 reads SVGAGI. V was shortened by 0 bases and J by 0 bases, with 7 bases between the two germline ends. The CDR3 is 15 amino acids. The CDR3 is CASSYSGTSTDTQYF. As DNA, the CDR3 is TGTGCCAGCAGTTACTCGGGGACTAGCACAGATACGCAGTATTTT.

This clonotype was recorded a few times. CDR3 region: CASSYSRREEAFF. DNA for the CDR3: TGTGCCAGCAGTTACTCGAGACGGGAGGAAGCTTTCTTT. V is TRBV6-5 and J is TRBJ1-1; D not resolved. The V gene's germline CDR1 is MNHEY and CDR2 SVGAGI. Trimming took 0 bases from V and 8 from J, leaving 10 bases between them. The CDR3 is made up of 13 amino acids.

There are many counts of this clonotype. The rearrangement joins TRBV2 to TRBJ1-6; TRBD1 matches at 7 bases. V shed 6 bases, J shed 6 bases, and the junction held 5 bases outside the gene matches. The germline V gene encodes CDR1 SNHLY and CDR2 FYNNEI. The CDR3 totals 14 residues. The CDR3, as DNA: TGTGCCAGCAGCTGGGACAGTCCTAATTCACCCCTCCACTTT. It is translated as CASSWDSPNSPLHF.

This clonotype has a count of ten or more. DNA for the CDR3: TGTGCCAGCAGCTGGGGAGGGCCCACAGATACGCAGTATTTT. As protein: CASSWGGPTDTQYF. The J gene is TRBJ2-3, the V gene TRBV7-2; TRBD2 agrees at 7 bases. The CDR3 runs 14 residues. CDR1 is SGHTA and CDR2 is FQGNSA in the germline V gene. V was clipped by 4 bases and J by 2 bases; unmatched bases: 3.

The CDR3 DNA reads TGTGCCAGCAGCCCAGGACAGGGGGAGAATGAGCAGTTCTTC. It translates to CASSPGQGENEQFF. The chain joins TRBV12-3 or TRBV12-4 to TRBJ2-1, with 10 positions matching TRBD1. V lost 6 bases to trimming and J lost 7 bases; unmatched junction nucleotides: 6. The CDR3 is 14 residues long.

The sample holds a few counts of this clonotype. The chain carries TRBV10-3 and TRBJ2-5; D is unresolved. The CDR3 is made up of 12 amino acids. Germline-derived CDR1 and CDR2 are ENHRY and SYGVKD. Trimming shortened V by 8 bases and J by 2 bases, and 9 bases separated the two germline ends. CDR3 coding DNA: TGTGCCATCTCCCCGGAACAAGAGACCCAGTACTTC. Protein: CAISPEQETQYF.

This clonotype has a single count. This chain connects TRBV5-6 to TRBJ2-2; D might be TRBD1 (7 bases). This CDR3 has 17 residues. Germline CDR1 reads SGHDT; CDR2 reads YYEEEE. The germline V and J ends were trimmed by 1 base and 6 bases, with 19 bases remaining between them. CDR3 residues: CASSLPTGPGGPGELFF. The CDR3 coding sequence is TGTGCCAGCAGCTTGCCGACAGGGCCAGGGGGGCCCGGGGAGCTGTTTTTT.

This sequence joins TRBV18 and TRBJ2-3, with D possibly TRBD2 on 5 matching bases. V lost 3 bases and J lost 6, with 16 bases in between. CDR3 length: 15 amino acids. Germline V gene data show CDR1 as KGHSH and CDR2 as LQKENI. The CDR3 bases are TGTGCCAGCTCACCGCTCGGCGTCCCGGGGGATACGCAGTATTTT. Translated, it gives CASSPLGVPGDTQYF.